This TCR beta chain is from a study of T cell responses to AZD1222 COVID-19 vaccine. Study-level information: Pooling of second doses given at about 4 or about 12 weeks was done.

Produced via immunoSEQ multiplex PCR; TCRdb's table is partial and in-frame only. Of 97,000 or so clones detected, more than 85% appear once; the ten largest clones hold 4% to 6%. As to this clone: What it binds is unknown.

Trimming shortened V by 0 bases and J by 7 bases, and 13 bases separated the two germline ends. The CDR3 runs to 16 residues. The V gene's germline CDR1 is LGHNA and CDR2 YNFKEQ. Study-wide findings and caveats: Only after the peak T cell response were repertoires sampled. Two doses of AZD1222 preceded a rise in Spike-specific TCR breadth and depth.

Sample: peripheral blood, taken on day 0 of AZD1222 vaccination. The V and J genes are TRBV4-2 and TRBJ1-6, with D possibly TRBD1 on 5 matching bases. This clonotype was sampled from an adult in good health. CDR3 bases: TGTGCCAGCAGCCAAGATATACAGGCTAGCAATTCACCCCTCCACTTT. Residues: CASSQDIQASNSPLHF.